One and the same sample provided the 7 T cell receptor beta chains below, sequenced in a study of T cell changes during pregnancy in multiple sclerosis. Sequencing was performed with immunoSEQ multiplex PCR; in TCRdb, only in-frame clones are kept and a portion is missing. The table has 35,000 to 50,000 clones, around four fifths seen once. The sample in question was CD4+ T cells from peripheral blood mononuclear cells, obtained before pregnancy. These receptors were collected from a female donor with multiple sclerosis, enrolled in a pregnancy study.

The chain links TRBV27 to TRBJ1-1; 8 bases align to TRBD1. With V trimmed by 5 bases and J by 8 bases, 7 bases remained unmatched. This CDR3 contains 13 residues. Germline loops: CDR1 MNHEY, CDR2 SMNVEV (reference sequence). The CDR3 bases are TGTGCCAGCAGTGTATTTAACAGGGGGGAAGCTTTCTTT. Translated, it gives CASSVFNRGEAFF.

The rearrangement links TRBV6-5 to TRBJ1-1, with D possibly TRBD1 on 6 matching bases. Between the trimmed V and J ends, which lost 5 bases and 0 bases, there was a span of 7 bases. Germline V CDR1 and CDR2: MNHEY, SVGAGI. CDR3 length equals 13 residues. The chain's CDR3 is CASSRQVNTEAFF. CDR3 DNA sequence: TGTGCCAGCAGTAGACAGGTGAACACTGAAGCTTTCTTT.

J is TRBJ1-5 and V is TRBV7-8, with 8 bases fitting TRBD1. The V and J ends lost 5 bases and 0 bases, in that order; junction bases with no gene match: 12. Per germline, CDR1 SGHVS and CDR2 FQNEAQ. The CDR3 consists of 18 residues. DNA of the CDR3: TGTGCCAGCAGCCCCCGGACAGGGCAATTATATAGCAATCAGCCCCAGCATTTT. It yields the protein CASSPRTGQLYSNQPQHF.

The rearrangement uses TRBV30 and TRBJ2-1; 9 bases line up with TRBD2. The CDR3 is 13 residues long. Trimming cost V 8 bases and J 8 bases; bases outside gene matches: 10. Germline loops: CDR1 GTSNPN, CDR2 SVGIG (reference sequence). The CDR3 nucleotides read TGTGCCCCTTGGGCGGGAGGGCCGGATGAGCAGTTCTTC. As protein: CAPWAGGPDEQFF.

This chain links TRBV7-6 with TRBJ2-3; D might be TRBD2 (6 bases). Trimming pared 4 bases from V and 2 bases from J, leaving 13 bases between. The germline V gene encodes CDR1 SGHVS and CDR2 FNYEAQ. The CDR3 length is 15 residues. In DNA form, the CDR3 reads TGTGCCAGCAGCTCGGGACTGGTGAACACAGATACGCAGTATTTT. Translating it yields CASSSGLVNTDTQYF.

The chain carries TRBV5-1 and TRBJ2-5; D ambiguous. The J call may be in error: the DNA end matches TRBJ2-7 better. Germline loops: CDR1 SGHRS, CDR2 YFSETQ. The CDR3 runs 15 residues. The CDR3 loop is CASSLASDPYYEQYF. The DNA of the CDR3 is TGCGCCAGCAGCTTGGCCTCTGACCCCTACTACGAGCAGTACTTC.

J is TRBJ1-3 and V is TRBV27, with 9 bases aligning to TRBD1. The germline V gene encodes CDR1 MNHEY and CDR2 SMNVEV (reference sequence). The trim removed 4 bases at V and 2 bases at J, leaving 3 bases unmatched. This CDR3 comprises 15 residues. The CDR3 loop is CASSSQGAPGNTIYF. The CDR3 bases are TGTGCCAGCAGTTCACAGGGGGCTCCTGGAAACACCATATATTTT.